What follows is one TCR beta chain and its context. TCRdb's table, derived via immunoSEQ multiplex PCR, lists solely in-frame clones and lacks some. The sample records hundreds of thousands of clones, around 87% being singletons. This entry is derived from a study of blood T cell repertoires in COVID-19. Overall study: Some COVID-19 samples were acute and others convalescent; all came from the United States, Italy and Spain.

Patients in Seattle were enrolled during active infection, then followed longitudinally. The sequence was obtained from a woman in her fifties or sixties with COVID-19, enrolled during active disease. The sequencing input was peripheral blood.

The CDR3 DNA follows: TGTGCCAGCTCACCGGAGAGCACCGGGGAGCTGTTTTTT. Translating gives CASSPESTGELFF. The rearrangement uses TRBV18 and TRBJ2-2, with D unresolved. Germline-derived CDR1 and CDR2 are KGHSH and LQKENI. This CDR3 is built from 13 residues. V was shortened by 3 bases and J by 4 bases, with 6 bases between the two germline ends.